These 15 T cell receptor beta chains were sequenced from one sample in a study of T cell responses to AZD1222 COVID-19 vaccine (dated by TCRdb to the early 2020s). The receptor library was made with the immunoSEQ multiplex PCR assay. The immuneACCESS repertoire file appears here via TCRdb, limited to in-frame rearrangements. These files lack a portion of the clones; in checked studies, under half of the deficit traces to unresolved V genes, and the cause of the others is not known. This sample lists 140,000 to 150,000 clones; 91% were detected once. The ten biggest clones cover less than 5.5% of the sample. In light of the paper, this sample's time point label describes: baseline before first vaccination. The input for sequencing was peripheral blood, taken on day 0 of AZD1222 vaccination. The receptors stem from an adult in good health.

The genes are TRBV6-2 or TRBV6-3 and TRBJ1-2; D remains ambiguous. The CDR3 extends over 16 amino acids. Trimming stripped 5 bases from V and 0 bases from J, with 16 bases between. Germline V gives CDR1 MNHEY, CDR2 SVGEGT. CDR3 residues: CASSGLGQTTNYGYTF. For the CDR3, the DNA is TGTGCCAGCAGTGGGCTTGGCCAGACCACTAACTATGGCTACACCTTC.

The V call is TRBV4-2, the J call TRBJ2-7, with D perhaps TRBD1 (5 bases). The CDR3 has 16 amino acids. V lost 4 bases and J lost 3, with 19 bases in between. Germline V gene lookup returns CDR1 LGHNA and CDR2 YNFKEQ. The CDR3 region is CASSPTVGRVFYEQYF. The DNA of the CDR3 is TGTGCCAGCAGCCCGACAGTGGGCAGGGTATTCTACGAGCAGTACTTC.

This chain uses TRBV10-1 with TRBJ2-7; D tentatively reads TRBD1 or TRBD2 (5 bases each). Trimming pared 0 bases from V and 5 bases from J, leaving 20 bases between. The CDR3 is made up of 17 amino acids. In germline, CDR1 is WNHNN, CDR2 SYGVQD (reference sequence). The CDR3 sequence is CASSESRIREGLDEQYF. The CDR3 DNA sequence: TGCGCCAGCAGTGAGTCTCGAATTCGTGAGGGGTTGGACGAGCAGTACTTC.

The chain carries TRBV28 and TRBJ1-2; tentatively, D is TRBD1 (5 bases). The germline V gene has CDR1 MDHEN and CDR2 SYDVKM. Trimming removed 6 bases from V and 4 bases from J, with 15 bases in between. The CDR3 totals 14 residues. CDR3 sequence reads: CASSGGVRSYGYTF. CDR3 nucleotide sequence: TGTGCCAGCAGCGGGGGGGTACGGAGCTATGGCTACACCTTC.

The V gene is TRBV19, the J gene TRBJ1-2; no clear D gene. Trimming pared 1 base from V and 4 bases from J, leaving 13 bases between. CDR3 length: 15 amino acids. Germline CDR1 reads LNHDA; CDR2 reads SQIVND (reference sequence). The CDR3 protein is CASSIGSAVGYGYTF. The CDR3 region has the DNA TGTGCCAGTAGTATAGGAAGTGCGGTGGGCTATGGCTACACCTTC.

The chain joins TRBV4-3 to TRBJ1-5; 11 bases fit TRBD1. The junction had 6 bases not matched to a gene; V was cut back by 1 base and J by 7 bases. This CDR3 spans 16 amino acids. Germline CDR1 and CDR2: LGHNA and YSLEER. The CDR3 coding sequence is TGCGCCAGCAGCCAAGGCGTTGGGACAGGGGGACAGCCCCAGCATTTT. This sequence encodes CASSQGVGTGGQPQHF.

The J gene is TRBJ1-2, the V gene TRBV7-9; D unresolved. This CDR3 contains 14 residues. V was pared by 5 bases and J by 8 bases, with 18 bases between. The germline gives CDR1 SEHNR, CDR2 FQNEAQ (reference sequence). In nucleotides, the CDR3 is TGTGCCAGCAGCCCCCTCCAGAGGCCCATCGGCTACACCTTC. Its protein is CASSPLQRPIGYTF.

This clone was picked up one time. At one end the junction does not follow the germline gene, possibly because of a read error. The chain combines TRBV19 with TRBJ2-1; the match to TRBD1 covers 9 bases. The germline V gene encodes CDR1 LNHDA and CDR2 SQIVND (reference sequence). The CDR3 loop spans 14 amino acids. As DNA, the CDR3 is TGTGCCAGTAATATACGGACAGGGGCCAATGAGCAGTTCTTC. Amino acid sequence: CASNIRTGANEQFF.

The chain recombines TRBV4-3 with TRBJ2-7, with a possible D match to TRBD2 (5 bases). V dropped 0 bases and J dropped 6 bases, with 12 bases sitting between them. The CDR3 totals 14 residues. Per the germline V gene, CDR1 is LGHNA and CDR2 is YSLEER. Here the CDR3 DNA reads TGCGCCAGCAGCCAAGATATGGGAGTCGGCGAGCAGTACTTC. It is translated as CASSQDMGVGEQYF.

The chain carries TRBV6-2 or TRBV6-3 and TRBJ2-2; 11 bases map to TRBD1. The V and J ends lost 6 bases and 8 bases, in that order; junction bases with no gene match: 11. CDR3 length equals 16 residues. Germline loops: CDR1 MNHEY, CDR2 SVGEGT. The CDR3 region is CASSQPRTGGVGELFF. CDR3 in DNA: TGTGCCAGCAGCCAACCCCGGACAGGGGGCGTGGGGGAGCTGTTTTTT.

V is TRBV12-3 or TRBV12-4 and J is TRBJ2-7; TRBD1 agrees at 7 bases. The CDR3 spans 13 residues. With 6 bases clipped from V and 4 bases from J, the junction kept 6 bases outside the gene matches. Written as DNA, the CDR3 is TGTGCCAGCAGCCAGGGGGACGGTTACGAGCAGTACTTC. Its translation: CASSQGDGYEQYF.

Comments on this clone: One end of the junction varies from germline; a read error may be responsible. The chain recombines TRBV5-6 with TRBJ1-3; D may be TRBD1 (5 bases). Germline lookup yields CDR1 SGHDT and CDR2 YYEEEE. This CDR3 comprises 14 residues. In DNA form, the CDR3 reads TGTGCCAGCAGTCTCGGACGCGGGGGAACCACCATATATTTT. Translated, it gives CASSLGRGGTTIYF.

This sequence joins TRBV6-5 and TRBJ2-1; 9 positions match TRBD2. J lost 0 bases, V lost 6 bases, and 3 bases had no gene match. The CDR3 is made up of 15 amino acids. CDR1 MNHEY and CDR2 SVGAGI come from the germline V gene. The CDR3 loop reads CASRGTSLSYNEQFF. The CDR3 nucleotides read TGTGCCAGCAGGGGGACTAGCCTCTCCTACAATGAGCAGTTCTTC.

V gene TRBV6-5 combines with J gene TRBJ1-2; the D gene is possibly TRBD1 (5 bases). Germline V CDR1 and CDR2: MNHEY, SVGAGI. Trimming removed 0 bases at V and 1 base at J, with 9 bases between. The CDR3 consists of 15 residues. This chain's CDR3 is CASSYSGTLNYGYTF. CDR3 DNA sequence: TGTGCCAGCAGTTACTCCGGGACCCTTAACTATGGCTACACCTTC.

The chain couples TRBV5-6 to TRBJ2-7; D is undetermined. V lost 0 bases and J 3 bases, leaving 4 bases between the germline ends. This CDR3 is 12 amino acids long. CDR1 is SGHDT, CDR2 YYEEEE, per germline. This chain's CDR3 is CASSLANYEQYF. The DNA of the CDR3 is TGTGCCAGCAGCTTGGCCAACTACGAGCAGTACTTC. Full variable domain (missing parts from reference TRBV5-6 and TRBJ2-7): DAGVTQSPTHLIKTRGQQVTLRCSPKSGHDTVSWYQQALGQGPQFIFQYYEEEERQRGNFPDRFSGHQFPNYSSELNVNALLLGDSALYLCASSLANYEQYFGPGTRLTVT.